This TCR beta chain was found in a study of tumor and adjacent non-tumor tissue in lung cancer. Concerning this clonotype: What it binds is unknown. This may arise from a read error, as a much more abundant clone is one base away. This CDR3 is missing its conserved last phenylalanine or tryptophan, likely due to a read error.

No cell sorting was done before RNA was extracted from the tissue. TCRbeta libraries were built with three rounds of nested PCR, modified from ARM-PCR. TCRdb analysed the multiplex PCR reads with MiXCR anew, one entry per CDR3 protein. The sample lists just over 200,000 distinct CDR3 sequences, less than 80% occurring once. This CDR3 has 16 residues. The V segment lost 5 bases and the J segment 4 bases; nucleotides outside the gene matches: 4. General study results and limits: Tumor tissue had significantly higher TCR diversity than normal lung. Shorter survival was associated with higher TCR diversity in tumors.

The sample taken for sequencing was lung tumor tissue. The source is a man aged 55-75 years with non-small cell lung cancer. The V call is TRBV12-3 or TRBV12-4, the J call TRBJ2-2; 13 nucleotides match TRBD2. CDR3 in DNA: TGTGCCAGCAGTGGACTAGCGGGAGCGGGCACCGGGGAGCTGTTTTCT. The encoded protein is CASSGLAGAGTGELFS.